This TCR beta chain appears in the sequencing data of a study of OX40 agonist ivuxolimab in advanced cancers. Trimming took 5 bases from V and 6 from J, leaving 14 bases between them. The length of the CDR3 is 14 residues. Germline V gives CDR1 MNHNS, CDR2 SASEGT. The repertoire was sequenced with immunoSEQ multiplex PCR; TCRdb's copy has only in-frame clones and lacks some. The sample consists of 65,000 to 95,000 clones, about 83% of them appearing once. This clonotype originated in an adult with an advanced solid tumor such as melanoma, head and neck, liver or kidney cancer. The chain is built from TRBV6-1 and TRBJ2-1; the D gene is possibly TRBD1 (6 bases). Sequencing used CD4+ or CD8+ T cells sorted from blood, obtained in a trial of the OX40 agonist ivuxolimab. CDR3 sequence: CASSPRQVGNEQFF. The CDR3 region has the DNA TGTGCCAGCAGTCCACGACAGGTAGGCAATGAGCAGTTCTTC.